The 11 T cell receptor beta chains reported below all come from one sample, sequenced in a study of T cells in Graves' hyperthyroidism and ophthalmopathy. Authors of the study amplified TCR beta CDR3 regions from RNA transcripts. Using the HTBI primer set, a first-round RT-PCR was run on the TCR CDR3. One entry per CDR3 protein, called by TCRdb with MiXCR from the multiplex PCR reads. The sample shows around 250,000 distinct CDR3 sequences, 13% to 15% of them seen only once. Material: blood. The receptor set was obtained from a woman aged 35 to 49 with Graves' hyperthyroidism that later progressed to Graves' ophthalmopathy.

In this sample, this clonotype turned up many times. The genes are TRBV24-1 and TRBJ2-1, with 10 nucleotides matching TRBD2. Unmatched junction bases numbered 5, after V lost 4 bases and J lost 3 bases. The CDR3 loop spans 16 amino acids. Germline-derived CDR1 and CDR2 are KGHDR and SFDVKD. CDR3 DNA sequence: TGTGCCACCAGTGACCCCGGGACTAGCGACTACAATGAGCAGTTCTTC. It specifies CATSDPGTSDYNEQFF.

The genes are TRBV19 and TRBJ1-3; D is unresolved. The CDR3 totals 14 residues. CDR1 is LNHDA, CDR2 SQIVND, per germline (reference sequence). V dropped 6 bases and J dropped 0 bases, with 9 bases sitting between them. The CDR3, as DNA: TGTGCCAGTAGGATTGCCTACTCTGGAAACACCATATATTTT. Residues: CASRIAYSGNTIYF.

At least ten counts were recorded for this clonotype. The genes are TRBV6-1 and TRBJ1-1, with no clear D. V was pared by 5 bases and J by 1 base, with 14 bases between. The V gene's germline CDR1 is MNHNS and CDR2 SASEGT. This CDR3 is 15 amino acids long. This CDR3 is CASSKDRRRNTEAFF. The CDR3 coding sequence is TGTGCCAGCAGTAAAGACCGCAGGAGGAACACTGAAGCTTTCTTT.

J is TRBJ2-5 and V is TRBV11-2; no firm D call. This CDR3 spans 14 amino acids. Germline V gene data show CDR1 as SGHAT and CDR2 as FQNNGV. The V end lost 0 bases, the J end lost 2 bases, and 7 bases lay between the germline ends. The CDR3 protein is CASSLDIQQETQYF. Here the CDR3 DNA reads TGTGCCAGCAGCTTAGATATTCAACAAGAGACCCAGTACTTC.

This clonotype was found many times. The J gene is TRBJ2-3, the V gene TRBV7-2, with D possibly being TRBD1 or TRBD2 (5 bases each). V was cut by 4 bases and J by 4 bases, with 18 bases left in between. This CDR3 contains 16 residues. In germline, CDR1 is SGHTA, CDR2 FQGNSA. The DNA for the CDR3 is TGTGCCAGCAGCTCCAAAACAAGGGGAGAAGCAGATACGCAGTATTTT. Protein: CASSSKTRGEADTQYF.

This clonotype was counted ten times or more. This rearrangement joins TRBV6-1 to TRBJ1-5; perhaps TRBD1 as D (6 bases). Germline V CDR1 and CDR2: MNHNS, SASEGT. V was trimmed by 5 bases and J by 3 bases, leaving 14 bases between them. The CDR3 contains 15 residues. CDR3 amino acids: CASSSWGQNNQPQHF. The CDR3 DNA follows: TGTGCCAGCAGTTCCTGGGGGCAGAACAATCAGCCCCAGCATTTT.

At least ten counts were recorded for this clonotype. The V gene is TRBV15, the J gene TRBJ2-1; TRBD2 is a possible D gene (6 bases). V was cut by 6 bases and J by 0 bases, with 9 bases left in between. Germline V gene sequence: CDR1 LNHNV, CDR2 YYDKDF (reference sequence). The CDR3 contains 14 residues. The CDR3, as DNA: TGTGCCACCAGTAAGACTAGCTCCTACAATGAGCAGTTCTTC. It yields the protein CATSKTSSYNEQFF.

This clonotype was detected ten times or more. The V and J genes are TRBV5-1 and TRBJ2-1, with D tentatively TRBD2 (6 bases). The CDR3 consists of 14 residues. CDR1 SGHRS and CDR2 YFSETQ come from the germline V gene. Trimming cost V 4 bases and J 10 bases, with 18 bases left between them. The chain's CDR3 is CASSPGRGGSEQFF. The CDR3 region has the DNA TGCGCCAGCAGCCCGGGGCGGGGCGGTAGCGAGCAGTTCTTC.

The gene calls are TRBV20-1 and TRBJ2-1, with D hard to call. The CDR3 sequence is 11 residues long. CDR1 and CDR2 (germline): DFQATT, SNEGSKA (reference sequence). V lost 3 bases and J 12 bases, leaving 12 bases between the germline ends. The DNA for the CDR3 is TGCAGTGCTAGTCCCCCCCGAGGGCAGTTCTTC. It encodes CSASPPRGQFF.

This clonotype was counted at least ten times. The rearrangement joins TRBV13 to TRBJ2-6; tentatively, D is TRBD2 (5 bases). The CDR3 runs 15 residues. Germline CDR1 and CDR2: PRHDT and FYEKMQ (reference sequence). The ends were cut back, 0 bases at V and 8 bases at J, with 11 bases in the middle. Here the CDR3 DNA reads TGTGCCAGCAGCTTAGGGGGCGGGCGGACCAACGTCCTGACTTTC. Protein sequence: CASSLGGGRTNVLTF. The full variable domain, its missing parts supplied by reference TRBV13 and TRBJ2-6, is AAGVIQSPRHLIKEKRETATLKCYPIPRHDTVYWYQQGPGQDPQFLISFYEKMQSDKGSIPDRFSAQQFSDYHSELNMSSLELGDSALYFCASSLGGGRTNVLTFGAGSRLTVL.

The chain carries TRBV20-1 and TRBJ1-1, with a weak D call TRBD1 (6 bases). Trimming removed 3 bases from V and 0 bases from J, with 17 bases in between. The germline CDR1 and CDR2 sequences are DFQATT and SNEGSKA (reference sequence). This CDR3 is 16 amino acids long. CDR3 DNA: TGCAGTGCTAGTAAGCGGGGGCGATACTTGAACACTGAAGCTTTCTTT. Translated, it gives CSASKRGRYLNTEAFF.